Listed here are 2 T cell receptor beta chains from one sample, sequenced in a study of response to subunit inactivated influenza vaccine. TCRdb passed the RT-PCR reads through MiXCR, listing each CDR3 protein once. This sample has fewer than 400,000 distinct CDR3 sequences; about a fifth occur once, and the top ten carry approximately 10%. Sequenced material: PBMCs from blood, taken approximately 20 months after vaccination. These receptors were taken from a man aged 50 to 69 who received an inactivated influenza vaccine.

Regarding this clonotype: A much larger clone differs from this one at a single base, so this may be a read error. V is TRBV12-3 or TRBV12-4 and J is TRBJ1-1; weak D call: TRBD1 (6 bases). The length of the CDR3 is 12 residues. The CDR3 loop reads CASSYSGAETFF. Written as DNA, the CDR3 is TGTGCCAGCAGTTATTCGGGGGCTGAAACTTTCTTT.

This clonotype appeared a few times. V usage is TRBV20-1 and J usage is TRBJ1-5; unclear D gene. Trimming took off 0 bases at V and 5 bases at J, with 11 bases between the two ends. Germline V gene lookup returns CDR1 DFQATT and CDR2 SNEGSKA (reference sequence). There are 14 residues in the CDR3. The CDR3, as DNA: TGCAGTGCTAGAGATCTCAACAGTTATCAGCCCCAGCATTTT. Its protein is CSARDLNSYQPQHF.